Each of the 20 T cell receptor beta chains below was sequenced from the same sample in a study of blood T cells in healthy people across ages. Through a sample-barcoded 5' primer and a J-beta primer mix, a second PCR was run for roughly 7 to 11 cycles. In TCRdb, the 5' RACE reads were re-called with MiXCR into one record per CDR3 protein. The sample lists 540,000 or so distinct CDR3 sequences, under 55% seen once, with approximately 23% in the top ten. The sequenced sample consisted of blood. These TCRs come from a man older than 75 in good health.

As concerns this clonotype: A much larger clone lies a single base off, so this may be a read error. The V gene is TRBV6-5, the J gene TRBJ2-1, with 8 nucleotides matching TRBD2. CDR1 is MNHEY and CDR2 is SVGAGI in the germline V gene. The CDR3 runs to 16 residues. The CDR3 loop reads CASSSALAVSYNERYF. CDR3 DNA: TGTGCCAGCAGTTCTGCACTAGCGGTCTCCTACAATGAGCGGTACTTC.

The chain recombines TRBV10-3 with TRBJ2-5, with 10 bases aligning to TRBD1. The CDR3 sequence is 14 residues long. Germline loops: CDR1 ENHRY, CDR2 SYGVKD. V lost 3 bases and J lost 9; bases outside the gene matches: 7. CDR3: CAISEGTGVEAQYF. The CDR3 DNA is TGTGCCATCAGTGAAGGGACAGGGGTGGAGGCCCAGTACTTC.

This clonotype came up many times. This chain connects TRBV7-9 to TRBJ1-4; 7 bases are shared with TRBD1. Germline lookup yields CDR1 SEHNR and CDR2 FQNEAQ (reference sequence). The CDR3 covers 12 residues. V was pared by 11 bases and J by 8 bases, with 8 bases of the junction left unmatched. CDR3 bases: TGTGCCGGTAACAGGGGAGAGGAAAAACTGTTTTTT. This translates into CAGNRGEEKLFF.

The chain combines TRBV7-2 with TRBJ2-3; 13 bases line up with TRBD2. The CDR3 extends over 16 amino acids. V was clipped by 2 bases and J by 3 bases; unmatched bases: 2. CDR1 and CDR2 from the germline V gene are SGHTA and FQGNSA. CDR3 bases: TGTGCCAGCAGCTTAACTAGCGGGGGGGGTACAGATACGCAGTATTTT. It codes for CASSLTSGGGTDTQYF.

The V and J genes are TRBV28 and TRBJ2-7; 7 bases align to TRBD2. In germline, CDR1 is MDHEN, CDR2 SYDVKM. The V gene end was trimmed by 3 bases and the J gene end by 9 bases; junction bases not matched to a gene: 5. This CDR3 is 12 amino acids long. This CDR3 reads CASSFPAGAQYF. DNA of the CDR3: TGTGCCAGCAGTTTTCCGGCGGGAGCGCAGTACTTC.

This chain joins TRBV20-1 and TRBJ2-5; TRBD1 or TRBD2 may be the D gene (6 bases each). Germline CDR1 and CDR2: DFQATT and SNEGSKA (reference sequence). The length of the CDR3 is 18 residues. Trimming cost V 6 bases and J 2 bases, with 28 bases left between them. In DNA, the CDR3 is TGCAGTGCCAAACTGGCGGGACATGGGGAAACGTTTCAAGAGACCCAGTACTTC. This codes for CSAKLAGHGETFQETQYF.

V and J are TRBV12-3 or TRBV12-4 and TRBJ2-5; the match to TRBD1 covers 7 bases. The DNA end favors TRBJ2-7, so the J call may be wrong. The CDR3 is 15 amino acids. The CDR3 region is CASSLFYRQGGEQYF. The CDR3 nucleotides are TGTGCCAGCAGTTTATTCTACAGACAGGGCGGCGAGCAGTACTTC.

The V gene is TRBV20-1, the J gene TRBJ1-2; D may be TRBD1 (5 bases). Looked up from germline, CDR1 is DFQATT and CDR2 is SNEGSKA (reference sequence). The V end lost 2 bases, the J end lost 0 bases, and 7 bases lay between the germline ends. The CDR3 is made up of 13 amino acids. The CDR3 region is CSARRGANYGYTF. In nucleotides, the CDR3 is TGCAGTGCTAGAAGGGGAGCTAACTATGGCTACACCTTC.

V usage is TRBV7-8 and J usage is TRBJ2-3; no clear D gene. The ends were cut back, 5 bases at V and 2 bases at J, with 20 bases in the middle. This CDR3 is built from 17 residues. Germline V gives CDR1 SGHVS, CDR2 FQNEAQ. CDR3: CASSEATVSTPTDTQYF. As DNA, the CDR3 is TGTGCCAGCAGCGAGGCAACTGTTAGTACCCCCACAGATACGCAGTATTTT.

This clonotype was picked up one time. This chain's CDR3 is CASSPRVRTGGNEQFF. The CDR3 DNA reads as TGTGCCAGCAGCCCCCGGGTAAGGACAGGGGGAAATGAGCAGTTCTTC. The chain uses TRBV27 and TRBJ2-1; 10 bases match TRBD1. After removal of 6 bases from V and 7 bases from J, the junction contained 12 bases not matched to a gene. This CDR3 has 16 amino acids. CDR1 and CDR2 (germline): MNHEY, SMNVEV (reference sequence).

The V gene is TRBV4-3, the J gene TRBJ1-6; no firm D call. The length of the CDR3 is 13 residues. Trimming cost V 1 base and J 13 bases, with 11 bases left between them. From germline, CDR1 is LGHNA and CDR2 YSLEER. The CDR3 is CASSQGLRQPLHF. CDR3 DNA: TGCGCCAGCAGCCAAGGGCTCCGGCAGCCCCTCCACTTT.

The J gene is TRBJ1-4, the V gene TRBV30, with no clear D. This CDR3 region has 14 residues. The V gene lost 0 bases and the J gene lost 7 bases, with 12 bases spanning the gap. Looked up from germline, CDR1 is GTSNPN and CDR2 is SVGIG (reference sequence). CDR3 nucleotide sequence: TGTGCCTGGAGTGTAACTCAATGGGGTGAAAAACTGTTTTTT. Translated, it gives CAWSVTQWGEKLFF.

Worth noting for this clonotype: One junction end does not reproduce the germline sequence, and a read error may be involved. V gene TRBV28 combines with J gene TRBJ2-1, with D possibly being TRBD1 (5 bases). Germline V lookup: CDR1 MDHEN, CDR2 SYDVKM. The CDR3 has 14 residues. For the CDR3, the DNA is TGTGCCAGCAGCCGTTACCAGGGTAACAATGAGCGGTTCTTC. It is translated as CASSRYQGNNERFF.

The chain couples TRBV18 to TRBJ2-5, with no clear D. V lost 2 bases to trimming and J lost 0 bases, with 7 bases between them. Germline V gene data show CDR1 as KGHSH and CDR2 as LQKENI. CDR3 size: 14 residues. This chain's CDR3 is CASSPSLYQETQYF. CDR3 sequence (DNA): TGTGCCAGCTCACCATCCCTGTACCAAGAGACCCAGTACTTC.

V and J are TRBV5-1 and TRBJ1-1, with 8 bases aligning to TRBD1. CDR3 length: 15 amino acids. The V gene end was trimmed by 4 bases and the J gene end by 4 bases; junction bases not matched to a gene: 9. Germline CDR1 reads SGHRS; CDR2 reads YFSETQ. The CDR3 nucleotides read TGCGCCAGCAGCCTCCAGACAGGGGAGGGCACTGAAGCTTTCTTT. Its translation: CASSLQTGEGTEAFF.

The J gene is TRBJ2-5, the V gene TRBV20-1; D might be TRBD2 (6 bases). This CDR3 is built from 11 residues. Germline lookup yields CDR1 DFQATT and CDR2 SNEGSKA (reference sequence). The CDR3 nucleotides are TGCAAGGGGACTTTCGGGGAGACCCAGTACTTC. It translates to CKGTFGETQYF.

The chain links TRBV7-2 to TRBJ2-4; D not certain. The germline V and J ends were trimmed by 5 bases and 0 bases, with 5 bases remaining between them. The CDR3 length is 13 residues. The V gene's germline CDR1 is SGHTA and CDR2 FQGNSA. The CDR3 loop is CASSPLAKNIQYF. The CDR3 DNA follows: TGTGCCAGCAGCCCTTTAGCCAAAAACATTCAGTACTTC. Supplemented by reference TRBV7-2 and TRBJ2-4, the full variable domain reads GAGVSQSPSNKVTEKGKDVELRCDPISGHTALYWYRQSLGQGLEFLIYFQGNSAPDKSGLPSDRFSAERTGGSVSTLTIQRTQQEDSAVYLCASSPLAKNIQYFGAGTRLSVL.

The chain joins TRBV6-5 to TRBJ1-2, with 7 positions matching TRBD1. Germline CDR1 MNHEY, CDR2 SVGAGI. This CDR3 is 14 amino acids long. Trimming removed 5 bases from V and 7 bases from J; junction bases left unmatched: 10. The CDR3 region has the DNA TGTGCCAGCAGTGCTCCCCAGGGGGGCAGTGGCTACACCTTC. Its protein is CASSAPQGGSGYTF.

Worth noting for this clonotype: At one end, the junction sequence differs from germline, possibly due to a read error. CDR3 loop: CASTARGGYNEQYF. CDR3 bases: TGCGCCAGCACGGCCAGGGGAGGCTACAATGAGCAGTACTTC. The genes are TRBV6-6 and TRBJ2-1; D is tentatively TRBD1 or TRBD2 (6 bases each). TRBJ2-7 explains the end of the DNA better; the J call may be wrong. Germline V gene data show CDR1 as MNHNY and CDR2 as SVGAGI (reference sequence). The CDR3 runs to 14 residues.

This chain uses TRBV4-3 with TRBJ1-1; D ambiguous. The length of the CDR3 is 13 residues. V lost 0 bases, J lost 11 bases, and 13 bases lay in between. From germline, CDR1 is LGHNA and CDR2 YSLEER. The CDR3 spells CASSQDEGRHAFF. CDR3 bases: TGCGCCAGCAGCCAAGATGAGGGCAGGCATGCTTTCTTT.